Presented here are 5 T cell receptor beta chains from one specimen sequenced in a study of CD8 T cells in ankylosing spondylitis. TCRdb fed the 5' RACE reads into MiXCR, producing one record per CDR3 protein. The sample consists of 350,000 to 400,000 distinct CDR3 sequences, 20% of them appearing once. Sample: blood, either unsorted or a sorted T cell fraction (not recorded which). These receptors were collected from a male donor with ankylosing spondylitis or in good health (not recorded which).

The gene calls are TRBV29-1 and TRBJ2-3; 7 bases fit TRBD2. Germline V lookup: CDR1 SQVTM, CDR2 ANQGSEA. The CDR3 runs to 17 residues. The junction had 9 bases not matched to a gene; V was cut back by 0 bases and J by 0 bases. The CDR3 loop is CSVEEPAGVSSTDTQYF. CDR3 sequence (DNA): TGCAGCGTTGAAGAGCCGGCGGGGGTATCTAGCACAGATACGCAGTATTTT.

J is TRBJ2-3 and V is TRBV27; no clear D gene. Trimming cost V 8 bases and J 1 base, with 19 bases left between them. CDR3 length: 16 amino acids. Germline lookup yields CDR1 MNHEY and CDR2 SMNVEV (reference sequence). CDR3 coding DNA: TGTGCCAGCGGCCGGATCCTCTCGGTACGCACAGATACGCAGTATTTT. The encoded protein is CASGRILSVRTDTQYF.

This clonotype was seen a few times. This chain uses TRBV27 with TRBJ2-1; 7 nucleotides agree with TRBD1. V lost 6 bases, J lost 1 base, and 6 bases stayed unmatched. This CDR3 is built from 15 residues. Looked up from germline, CDR1 is MNHEY and CDR2 is SMNVEV (reference sequence). CDR3 nucleotides: TGTGCCAGCAGCCTGACAGGGTGGTCCTACAATGAGCAGTTCTTC. It codes for CASSLTGWSYNEQFF.

The chain joins TRBV25-1 to TRBJ2-7, with 7 bases lining up with TRBD1. Looked up from germline, CDR1 is MGHDK and CDR2 is SYGVNS. This CDR3 is built from 14 residues. V shed 3 bases, J shed 3 bases, and the junction held 5 bases outside the gene matches. CDR3 nucleotide sequence: TGTGCCAGCAGTGACCGCGACAGGGTCTACGAGCAGTACTTC. This translates into CASSDRDRVYEQYF.

This clonotype was found a few times. The V call is TRBV29-1, the J call TRBJ2-7, with a weak D call TRBD2 (5 bases). The CDR3 is made up of 12 amino acids. V lost 5 bases to trimming and J lost 6 bases, with 14 bases between them. CDR1 SQVTM and CDR2 ANQGSEA come from the germline V gene. As DNA, the CDR3 is TGCAGCGTTCGGGAAGGACCCTTCGAGCAGTACTTC. Residues: CSVREGPFEQYF.